This T cell receptor (beta chain) was recovered during a study of OX40 agonist ivuxolimab in advanced cancers. Overall study context: The study gave patients intravenous ivuxolimab at 0.01 to 10 mg/kg every 2 weeks. Each dose-escalation patient presented with hepatocellular carcinoma, melanoma, renal cell or head and neck cancer.

CDR3 length equals 14 residues. Germline V gives CDR1 SEHNR, CDR2 FQNEAQ (reference sequence). V lost 1 base and J lost 6, with 10 bases in between. Collection of blood occurred at baseline, at cycle 4 day 1, and at cycle 7 day 1. Libraries were prepared by immunoSEQ multiplex PCR; TCRdb keeps only in-frame clonotypes and omits some of them. The sample carries over 15,000 clones, more than 80% recorded once. Specimen: CD4+ or CD8+ T cells sorted from blood, collected in a trial of the OX40 agonist ivuxolimab. V is TRBV7-9 and J is TRBJ1-5, with D unresolved. The receptor was derived from an adult with an advanced solid tumor such as melanoma, head and neck, liver or kidney cancer. The CDR3 nucleotides are TGTGCCAGCAGCTTAGGGCAATTGATTCAGCCCCAGCATTTT. Translated: CASSLGQLIQPQHF. Looking up the rest from reference TRBV7-9 and TRBJ1-5 gives the full variable domain: DTGVSQNPRHKITKRGQNVTFRCDPISEHNRLYWYRQTLGQGPEFLTYFQNEAQLEKSRLLSDRFSAERPKGSFSTLEIQRTEQGDSAMYLCASSLGQLIQPQHFGDGTRLSIL.